This TCR beta chain is drawn from a study of T cell responses to AZD1222 COVID-19 vaccine. Whole-study context: Recipients boosted at about 4 weeks or about 12 weeks are pooled. Points from the study as a whole: The repertoires were collected only after the peak T cell response. White British people made up most donors, females outnumbered males, and clonal diversity was possibly underestimated.

About this clone itself: Its specificity is not known.

TCRdb's copy holds only in-frame clones and misses some; the assay was immunoSEQ multiplex PCR. This table holds about 160,000 clones, 88% found once. The CDR3 totals 16 residues. Germline CDR1 SNHLY, CDR2 FYNNEI. J lost 6 bases, V lost 2 bases, and 4 bases had no gene match. The input for sequencing was peripheral blood, taken on day 0 of AZD1222 vaccination. The origin of this receptor is an adult in good health. The J gene is TRBJ2-4, the V gene TRBV2; 13 bases are a match to TRBD2. The CDR3 DNA reads as TGTGCCAGCAGTGAACCGGGACTAGCGGGAAGAAACATTCAGTACTTC. This gives the protein CASSEPGLAGRNIQYF.